These 2 T cell receptor beta chains were all obtained from the same sample, sequenced in a study of cytomegalovirus exposure and HLA in healthy donors (dated by TCRdb to 2015 to 2018). The library was obtained by the immunoSEQ multiplex PCR assay. For the multiplex PCR, a mixture combining 60 forward primers for TCR Vbeta segments and 13 reverse primers for TCR Jbeta segments was used. Imported from immuneACCESS, the table was reduced by TCRdb to in-frame sequences with V and J called. These copies leave out some clones; in studies compared against another copy, an unresolved V gene accounts for under half, and the cause of the remainder is not known. In this sample the table shows fewer than 130,000 clones, around four fifths of which occur a single time. The top ten hold 2.5% to 3.5% of the sample. The specimen sequenced was PBMCs. The source is an older woman in good health and CMV-seropositive.

V and J are TRBV6-1 and TRBJ1-2; possibly TRBD1 for D (5 bases). With 7 bases removed from V and 3 bases from J, the gap between germline ends came to 15 bases. The CDR3 is made up of 14 amino acids. Germline lookup yields CDR1 MNHNS and CDR2 SASEGT. The CDR3 loop reads CASIGGGRYYGYTF. The CDR3 DNA follows: TGTGCCAGCATTGGGGGGGGACGATACTATGGCTACACCTTC.

This clone was detected only once. V and J are TRBV19 and TRBJ1-4, with D perhaps matching TRBD1 (6 bases). This CDR3 has 14 residues. Trimming cost V 2 bases and J 6 bases, with 10 bases left between them. CDR1 is LNHDA and CDR2 is SQIVND in the germline V gene (reference sequence). CDR3 coding DNA: TGTGCCAGTAGTATATTGGGGGCGGATGAAAAACTGTTTTTT. Its translation is CASSILGADEKLFF.